This TCR beta chain was identified during a study of shared clonotypes between healthy human individuals. General study points: Despite large depth, sorted-subset datasets appeared incompletely sequenced. Non-shared clonotypes displayed generation probabilities falling below those of clonotypes present in all four donors. There were few donors, and this limited the genetic and exposure-history diversity represented.

At a deep level, the assay was run. Produced via immunoSEQ multiplex PCR; TCRdb's table is partial and in-frame only. The table shows roughly 170,000 clones, with 60% to 75% occurring only once. The CDR3 is 15 residues long. Looked up from germline, CDR1 is SNHLY and CDR2 is FYNNEI. V was cut by 0 bases and J by 5 bases, with 13 bases left in between. About this clone itself: Its antigen is currently unknown.

Sequenced input: memory CD4+ T cells sorted from blood. Subset specified: CD45RA-negative fraction. This TCR came from a man aged 30-40 years in good health. The chain is built from TRBV2 and TRBJ1-1; no definite D call. CDR3 amino acids: CASSEARLYGTEAFF. The CDR3 DNA reads as TGTGCCAGCAGTGAAGCCCGGTTGTATGGGACTGAAGCTTTCTTT.